What follows describes a single TCR beta chain. The antigen remains undetermined. The record originates from a study of CD8+ T cells in alopecia areata. Study overall: After 6 to 18 months of tofacitinib, follow-up continued 6 months off drug. Treated patients' severity was scored by percentage of affected scalp area.

Once RNA had been extracted, it was reverse transcribed into cDNA to act as the sequencing template. Method: immunoSEQ multiplex PCR; TCRdb's copy keeps in-frame clones and lacks some. The sample contains 150,000 to 200,000 clones, roughly 53% of which appear only once. The CDR3 spans 16 residues. Germline V CDR1 and CDR2: LGHNA, YSLEER. V trimming: 0 bases; J trimming: 7 bases; junction bases outside the gene matches: 8. Points from the study as a whole: Scalp samples also yield sequences of resident alphabeta T cells from normal skin.

The treatment denotes: oral pan-JAK inhibitor, 5-10 mg twice daily. The investigators collected lesional scalp punch biopsies and peripheral blood from alopecia areata patients. This TCR came from a human donor with alopecia areata. The source material was CD8+ T cells sorted from blood, sampled at week 24, from a patient treated with tofacitinib. The chain combines TRBV4-3 with TRBJ2-1; TRBD2 agrees at 8 bases. The CDR3 sequence: CASSQDTRTSRNEQFF. The CDR3 DNA is TGCGCCAGCAGCCAAGATACCCGGACTAGCCGGAATGAGCAGTTCTTC.